The 21 T cell receptor beta chains in this list originate from one sample, sequenced in a study of CD8 T cells in ankylosing spondylitis. TCRdb called the 5' RACE reads again in MiXCR, with one record for every CDR3 protein. Of some 270,000 distinct CDR3 sequences listed, 18% were seen once; the top ten hold around a third. The material sequenced was blood, either unsorted or a sorted T cell fraction (not recorded which). Every receptor here comes from a male donor with ankylosing spondylitis or in good health (not recorded which).

This clonotype was found many times. The rearrangement uses TRBV7-2 and TRBJ2-7; 8 bases map to TRBD2. V dropped 7 bases and J dropped 2; count of bases not matched to a gene: 10. The CDR3 consists of 15 residues. From germline, CDR1 is SGHTA and CDR2 FQGNSA. The CDR3 bases are TGTGCCAGCACCACTTTAGCGGGATCAACCTACGAGCAGTACTTC. Translated, it gives CASTTLAGSTYEQYF.

The table lists this clonotype with a few counts. This CDR3 is CASRPPGGNEQFF. For the CDR3, the DNA is TGTGCCAGCAGACCCCCGGGGGGCAATGAGCAGTTCTTC. The chain recombines TRBV11-2 with TRBJ2-1, with TRBD2 matching over 7 bases. The CDR3 spans 13 residues. The J segment lost 6 bases and the V segment lost 6 bases, leaving 5 bases of the junction unmatched. The germline gives CDR1 SGHAT, CDR2 FQNNGV.

The CDR3 sequence: CASSEIGLGETQYF. The CDR3 DNA reads TGCGCCAGCAGTGAAATTGGACTGGGGGAGACCCAGTACTTC. J is TRBJ2-5 and V is TRBV10-2, with D possibly matching TRBD2 (5 bases). The CDR3 sequence is 14 residues long. In germline, CDR1 is WSHSY, CDR2 SAAADI. V was shortened by 3 bases and J by 5 bases, with 13 bases between the two germline ends.

This clonotype has a handful of counts. J is TRBJ2-4 and V is TRBV4-1, with D maybe TRBD1 (6 bases). This CDR3 has 17 amino acids. Per the germline V gene, CDR1 is MGHRA and CDR2 is YSYEKL. V was clipped by 2 bases and J by 0 bases, with 14 bases between them. The CDR3 protein is CASSQRDTRIAKNIQYF. CDR3 DNA sequence: TGCGCCAGCAGCCAACGGGACACCCGTATAGCCAAAAACATTCAGTACTTC.

The rearrangement uses TRBV30 and TRBJ2-7; 9 nucleotides align to TRBD2. Germline V CDR1 and CDR2: GTSNPN, SVGIG (reference sequence). Unmatched junction bases numbered 11, after V lost 1 base and J lost 7 bases. This CDR3 is 15 amino acids long. The CDR3, as DNA: TGTGCCTGGAGTGGATTAGCGGGAGCACCGCGGGAGCAGTACTTC. Translation: CAWSGLAGAPREQYF.

This clonotype came up a few times. The rearrangement links TRBV10-3 to TRBJ2-7; 9 bases line up with TRBD2. The CDR3 extends over 16 amino acids. Germline-derived CDR1 and CDR2 are ENHRY and SYGVKD. The J segment lost 1 base and the V segment lost 2 bases, leaving 6 bases of the junction unmatched. The CDR3 loop is CAISEALAGHSYEQYF. CDR3 in DNA: TGTGCCATCAGTGAGGCCCTAGCGGGACATTCCTACGAGCAGTACTTC.

This clonotype was seen a few times. The chain uses TRBV6-5 and TRBJ2-7; D tentatively reads TRBD1 or TRBD2 (5 bases each). V lost 0 bases and J lost 0, with 12 bases in between. Germline V CDR1 and CDR2: MNHEY, SVGAGI. The CDR3 is 16 residues long. The CDR3 DNA is TGTGCCAGCAGTTACTCGAATGGGGGAAGCTCCTACGAGCAGTACTTC. Its translation: CASSYSNGGSSYEQYF.

This clonotype counts as medium-sized. The V and J genes are TRBV5-1 and TRBJ1-3; 8 nucleotides match TRBD1. The CDR3 is 17 residues long. CDR1 is SGHRS, CDR2 YFSETQ, per germline. J lost 3 bases, V lost 4 bases, and 12 bases had no gene match. CDR3 protein: CASSPGPAGGFGNTIYF. CDR3 bases: TGCGCCAGCAGCCCGGGGCCTGCAGGGGGCTTTGGAAACACCATATATTTT.

The V call is TRBV20-1, the J call TRBJ2-1, with D possibly matching TRBD2 (6 bases). V gave up 0 bases and J gave up 1 base, with 16 bases separating them. Germline values: CDR1 DFQATT, CDR2 SNEGSKA (reference sequence). The CDR3 consists of 17 residues. The chain's CDR3 is CSARDQQRASSYNEQFF. CDR3 nucleotides: TGCAGTGCTAGAGATCAACAGCGGGCTTCTTCCTACAATGAGCAGTTCTTC.

The sample holds a few counts of this clonotype. The chain employs TRBV11-2 and TRBJ2-7, with 9 positions matching TRBD2. V lost 3 bases and J lost 3; bases outside the gene matches: 15. CDR1 is SGHAT and CDR2 is FQNNGV in the germline V gene. This CDR3 has 18 amino acids. The CDR3 DNA is TGTGCCAGCAGCTTCGGGACTAGCCCTCGGAGAACGAGCTACGAGCAGTACTTC. It specifies CASSFGTSPRRTSYEQYF.

This clonotype was observed many times. V usage is TRBV7-9 and J usage is TRBJ1-5; D is possibly TRBD1 (6 bases). The CDR3 is 16 amino acids. In germline, CDR1 is SEHNR, CDR2 FQNEAQ (reference sequence). V gave up 1 base and J gave up 2 bases, with 12 bases separating them. CDR3 DNA sequence: TGTGCCAGCAGCTTAGGGGGGCGAGGAGGCAATCAGCCCCAGCATTTT. It yields the protein CASSLGGRGGNQPQHF.

The chain carries TRBV2 and TRBJ2-1; 11 nucleotides match TRBD2. This CDR3 is 16 amino acids long. The V and J ends lost 3 bases and 5 bases, in that order; junction bases with no gene match: 6. Germline lookup yields CDR1 SNHLY and CDR2 FYNNEI. CDR3: CASSDQLAGADNEQFF. CDR3 bases: TGTGCCAGCAGTGATCAACTAGCGGGGGCGGACAATGAGCAGTTCTTC.

This clonotype was seen only once. The chain employs TRBV10-3 and TRBJ1-2; 7 positions agree with TRBD1. Germline V gene data show CDR1 as ENHRY and CDR2 as SYGVKD. J gave up 2 bases and V 6 bases, and 9 bases lay outside the gene matches. The CDR3 contains 15 residues. CDR3 sequence: CAISMTGLQNYGYTF. CDR3 sequence (DNA): TGTGCCATCAGCATGACAGGGCTCCAAAACTATGGCTACACCTTC.

This clonotype was picked up a small number of times. This chain connects TRBV12-3 or TRBV12-4 to TRBJ2-1; 9 positions match TRBD2. The V segment lost 5 bases and the J segment 7 bases; nucleotides outside the gene matches: 3. The CDR3 runs 13 residues. This CDR3 is CASSRSGGNEQFF. CDR3 nucleotides: TGTGCCAGCAGTCGTAGCGGGGGAAATGAGCAGTTCTTC.

This clonotype has a handful of counts. The V gene is TRBV7-9, the J gene TRBJ2-7; 8 nucleotides align to TRBD2. Trimming removed 1 base from V and 3 bases from J; junction bases left unmatched: 5. Per the germline V gene, CDR1 is SEHNR and CDR2 is FQNEAQ (reference sequence). The CDR3 covers 15 residues. The CDR3 sequence: CASSLGPGGFYEQYF. CDR3 in DNA: TGTGCCAGCAGCTTAGGGCCGGGAGGGTTCTACGAGCAGTACTTC.

A note on this clonotype: A much larger clone differs from this one at a single base, so this may be a read error. The V and J genes are TRBV29-1 and TRBJ2-7; 12 bases line up with TRBD2. Germline V lookup: CDR1 SQVTM, CDR2 ANQGSEA. V lost 6 bases, J lost 8 bases, and 5 bases stayed unmatched. This CDR3 comprises 12 residues. CDR3 sequence (DNA): TGCAGCGTCGGACTAGCGGGAAACCAGCAGTACTTC. This translates into CSVGLAGNQQYF.

This clonotype appeared many times. The rearrangement links TRBV9 to TRBJ1-5, with 9 bases fitting TRBD1. The CDR3 runs to 15 residues. With 4 bases clipped from V and 3 bases from J, the junction kept 5 bases outside the gene matches. Germline CDR1 SGDLS, CDR2 YYNGEE. The CDR3 sequence: CASSRTGEYNQPQHF. CDR3 in DNA: TGTGCCAGCAGCCGGACAGGGGAGTACAATCAGCCCCAGCATTTT.

This clonotype appeared once. This sequence joins TRBV29-1 and TRBJ2-1; TRBD1 aligns across 10 bases. J was trimmed by 1 base and V by 3 bases; bases with no gene match: 9. Per the germline V gene, CDR1 is SQVTM and CDR2 is ANQGSEA. The CDR3 is 17 residues long. Here the CDR3 reads CSVEGTGVVSSYNEQFF. Written as DNA, the CDR3 is TGCAGCGTTGAGGGGACAGGGGTCGTAAGTTCCTACAATGAGCAGTTCTTC.

In its sample, this clonotype was seen a few times. V and J are TRBV12-3 or TRBV12-4 and TRBJ2-7, with unresolved D. The V end was cut by 5 bases, the J end by 6 bases, with 11 bases between. The CDR3 is 12 amino acids. CDR3 DNA sequence: TGTGCCAGCAGTCGAGATGGCGTCGAGCAGTACTTC. Its protein product is CASSRDGVEQYF.

This clonotype was seen at least ten times. The chain recombines TRBV20-1 with TRBJ2-1; 9 bases fit TRBD2. The germline CDR1 and CDR2 sequences are DFQATT and SNEGSKA (reference sequence). The CDR3 totals 14 residues. The junction had 6 bases not matched to a gene; V was cut back by 1 base and J by 8 bases. The CDR3 here is CSARVSGSMDEQFF. In DNA form, the CDR3 reads TGCAGTGCTAGAGTTAGCGGGAGCATGGATGAGCAGTTCTTC.

The chain has TRBV4-1 and TRBJ2-5; D perhaps matches TRBD1 (6 bases). The V end lost 0 bases, the J end lost 4 bases, and 12 bases lay between the germline ends. This CDR3 has 15 residues. Germline assignment: CDR1 MGHRA and CDR2 YSYEKL. DNA of the CDR3: TGCGCCAGCAGCCAAGATGAAGGGGGAACAGAGACCCAGTACTTC. Amino acids: CASSQDEGGTETQYF.